This record covers a single T cell receptor (beta chain). At one of its ends the junction is not consistent with the germline gene, which may arise from a read error. The CDR3 is 13 residues long. The sample originates from a study of tumor-infiltrating lymphocytes in primary liver carcinoma. Background on the study: Lesions, classed as T1-T3 N0M0, spanned roughly 4 to 10 cm across.

cDNA specific to TCR beta was made from 450 to 650 ng of total RNA, with a constant-region primer employed for priming. Researchers made the TCR beta libraries by running three nested multiplex PCR rounds with slightly modified ARM-PCR. Researchers ran the first two PCR rounds for roughly 11 cycles each with TRBV1-TRBV30 forward primers and a C-beta reverse primer. In TCRdb, the multiplex PCR reads were re-called with MiXCR into one record per CDR3 protein. The sample has fewer than 200,000 distinct CDR3 sequences; 85% are singletons. Starting material for RNA and DNA co-extraction consisted of roughly 19-30 mg of unsorted bulk tissue. Chronic HBV infection, untreated so far, was present in the patients. Tumor regions sampled: superior, inferior, left, right poles, and centre.

The chain has TRBV12-3 or TRBV12-4 and TRBJ2-5; D may be TRBD1 (6 bases). Specimen: tumor tissue from primary liver carcinoma. The sequence derives from a man aged 35-49 years with primary liver carcinoma and hepatitis B virus infection. CDR3 protein: CANSLSGVETQYF. The CDR3 nucleotides read TGTGCCAACAGTTTGTCAGGGGTCGAGACCCAATACTTC.